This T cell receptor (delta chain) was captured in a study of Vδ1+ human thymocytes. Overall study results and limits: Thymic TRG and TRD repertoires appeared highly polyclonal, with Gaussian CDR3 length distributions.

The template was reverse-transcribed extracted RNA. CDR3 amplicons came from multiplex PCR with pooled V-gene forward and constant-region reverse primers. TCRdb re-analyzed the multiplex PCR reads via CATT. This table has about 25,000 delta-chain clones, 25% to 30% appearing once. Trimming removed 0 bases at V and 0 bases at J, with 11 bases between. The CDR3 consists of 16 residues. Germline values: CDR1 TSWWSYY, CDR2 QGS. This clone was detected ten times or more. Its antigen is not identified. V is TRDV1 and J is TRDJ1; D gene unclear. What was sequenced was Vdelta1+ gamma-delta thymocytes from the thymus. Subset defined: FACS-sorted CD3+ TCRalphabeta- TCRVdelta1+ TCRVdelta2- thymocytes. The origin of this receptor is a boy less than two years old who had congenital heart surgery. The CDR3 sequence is CALGELSSTYTDKLIF. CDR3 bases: TGTGCTCTTGGGGAACTCTCCTCGACTTACACCGATAAACTCATCTTT.